The subject of this entry is one TCR beta chain. The antigen is undetermined. The data belong to a study of cytomegalovirus exposure and HLA in healthy donors. CDR1 and CDR2 from the germline V gene are SEHNR and FQNEAQ (reference sequence). The V gene end was trimmed by 6 bases and the J gene end by 2 bases; junction bases not matched to a gene: 4. The CDR3 has 14 amino acids. Vbeta (60) and Jbeta (13) primers were used in the PCR. Repertoires were generated with immunoSEQ multiplex PCR, while TCRdb's copy carries only in-frame clones and drops some. The table has about 83,000 clones, about 69% seen once. Overall study results and limits: CMV antigen specificity of three CMV-associated chains was confirmed in vitro. A later analysis reportedly found fewer N-insertions in an Asian-associated ancestry cluster than the roughly 700-donor mean.

This chain links TRBV7-9 with TRBJ2-5; 9 nucleotides align to TRBD1. The origin of this receptor is a man between 60 and 75 years old in good health and CMV-seronegative. The sequenced sample was PBMCs. The CDR3 reads CASRPTGGQETQYF. In DNA form, the CDR3 reads TGTGCCAGCAGACCGACAGGGGGTCAAGAGACCCAGTACTTC.